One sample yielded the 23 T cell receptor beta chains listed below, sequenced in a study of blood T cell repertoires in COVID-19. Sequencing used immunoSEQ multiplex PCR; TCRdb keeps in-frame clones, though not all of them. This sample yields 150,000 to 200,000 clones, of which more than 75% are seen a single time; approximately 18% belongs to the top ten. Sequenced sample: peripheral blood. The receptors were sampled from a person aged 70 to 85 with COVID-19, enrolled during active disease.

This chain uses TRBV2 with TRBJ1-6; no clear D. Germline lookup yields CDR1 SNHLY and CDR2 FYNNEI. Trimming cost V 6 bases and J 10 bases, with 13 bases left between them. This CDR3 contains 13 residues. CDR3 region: CASSDGRGSPLHF. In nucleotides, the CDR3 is TGTGCCAGCAGCGACGGCCGGGGATCACCCCTCCACTTT.

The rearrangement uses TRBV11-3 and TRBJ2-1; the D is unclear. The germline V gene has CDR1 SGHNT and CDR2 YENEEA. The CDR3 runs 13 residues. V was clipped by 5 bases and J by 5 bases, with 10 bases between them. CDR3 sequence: CASSLRQHNEQFF. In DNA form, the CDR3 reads TGTGCCAGCAGCCTCCGACAACACAATGAGCAGTTCTTC.

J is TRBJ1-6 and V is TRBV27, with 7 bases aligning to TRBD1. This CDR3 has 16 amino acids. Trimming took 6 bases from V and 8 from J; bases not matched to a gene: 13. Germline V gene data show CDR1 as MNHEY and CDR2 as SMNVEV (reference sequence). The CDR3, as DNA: TGTGCCAGCAGCCCACAACAGGGGACGAGGGATTCACCCCTCCACTTT. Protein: CASSPQQGTRDSPLHF.

The CDR3 reads CASAKQPGLEAGGYTF. The CDR3 region has the DNA TGCGCCAGCGCTAAACAGCCGGGTCTTGAGGCGGGTGGTTACACCTTC. V usage is TRBV5-1 and J usage is TRBJ1-2; no reliable D call. Deletions cut 7 bases from V and 11 bases from J, with 30 bases between. The V gene's germline CDR1 is SGHRS and CDR2 YFSETQ. The CDR3 has 16 residues.

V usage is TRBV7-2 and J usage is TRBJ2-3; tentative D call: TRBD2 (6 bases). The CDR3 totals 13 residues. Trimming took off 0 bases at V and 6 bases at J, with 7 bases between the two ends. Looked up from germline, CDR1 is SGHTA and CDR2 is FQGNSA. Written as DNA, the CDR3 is TGTGCCAGCAGCTTAGCGGGGGGTGATACGCAGTATTTT. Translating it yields CASSLAGGDTQYF.

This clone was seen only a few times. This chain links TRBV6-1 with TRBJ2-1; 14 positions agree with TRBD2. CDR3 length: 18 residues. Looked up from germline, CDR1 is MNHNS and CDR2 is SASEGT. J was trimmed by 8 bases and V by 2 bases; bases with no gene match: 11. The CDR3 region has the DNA TGTGCCAGCAGTGAAAGAGCGGGACTAGCGGGGGCTGCCCATGAGCAGTTCTTC. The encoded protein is CASSERAGLAGAAHEQFF.

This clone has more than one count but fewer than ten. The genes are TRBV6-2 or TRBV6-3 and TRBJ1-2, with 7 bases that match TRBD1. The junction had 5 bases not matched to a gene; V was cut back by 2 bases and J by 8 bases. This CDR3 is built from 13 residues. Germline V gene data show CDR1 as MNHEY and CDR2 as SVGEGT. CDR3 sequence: CASSYAAGGGYTF. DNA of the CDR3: TGTGCCAGCAGTTACGCGGCAGGGGGAGGCTACACCTTC.

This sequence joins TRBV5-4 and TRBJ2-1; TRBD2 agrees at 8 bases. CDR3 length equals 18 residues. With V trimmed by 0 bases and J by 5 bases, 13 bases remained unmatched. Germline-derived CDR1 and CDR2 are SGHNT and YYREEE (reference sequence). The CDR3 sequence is CASSLDPGAGGSHNEQFF. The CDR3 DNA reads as TGTGCCAGCAGCTTGGACCCGGGCGCGGGAGGAAGCCACAATGAGCAGTTCTTC. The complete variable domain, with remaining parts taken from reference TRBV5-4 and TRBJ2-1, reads ETGVTQSPTHLIKTRGQQVTLRCSSQSGHNTVSWYQQALGQGPQFIFQYYREEENGRGNFPPRFSGLQFPNYSSELNVNALELDDSALYLCASSLDPGAGGSHNEQFFGPGTRLTVL.

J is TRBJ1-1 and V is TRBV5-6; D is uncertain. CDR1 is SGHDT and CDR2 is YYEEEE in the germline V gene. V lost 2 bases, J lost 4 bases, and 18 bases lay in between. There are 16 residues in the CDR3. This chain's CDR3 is CASSLGSLLGGTEAFF. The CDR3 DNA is TGTGCCAGCAGCTTAGGTTCTCTTCTCGGCGGCACTGAAGCTTTCTTT.

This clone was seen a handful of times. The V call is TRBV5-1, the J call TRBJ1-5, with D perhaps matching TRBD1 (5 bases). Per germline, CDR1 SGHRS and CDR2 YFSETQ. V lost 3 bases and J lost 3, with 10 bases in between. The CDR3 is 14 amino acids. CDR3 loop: CASSSGAPNQPQHF. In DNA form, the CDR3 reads TGCGCCAGCAGCTCTGGGGCCCCCAATCAGCCCCAGCATTTT.

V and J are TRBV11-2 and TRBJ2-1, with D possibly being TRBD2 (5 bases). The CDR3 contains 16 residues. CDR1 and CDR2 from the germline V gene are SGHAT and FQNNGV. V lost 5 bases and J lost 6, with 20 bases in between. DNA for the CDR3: TGTGCCAGCAGCGCCAATACTAGACCCCCACTCAATGAGCAGTTCTTC. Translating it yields CASSANTRPPLNEQFF.

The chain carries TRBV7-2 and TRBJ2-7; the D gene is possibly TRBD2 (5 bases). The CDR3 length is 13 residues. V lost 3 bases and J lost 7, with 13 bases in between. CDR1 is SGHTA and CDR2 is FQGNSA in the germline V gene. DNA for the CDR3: TGTGCCAGCAGCTTCCAGTTTGGGAGTGAGCAGTACTTC. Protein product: CASSFQFGSEQYF.

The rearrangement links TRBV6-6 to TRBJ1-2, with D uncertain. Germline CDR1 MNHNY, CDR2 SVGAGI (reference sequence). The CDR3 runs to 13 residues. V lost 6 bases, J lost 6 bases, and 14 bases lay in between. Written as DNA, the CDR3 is TGTGCCAGCAGACCTATCCAGGCTCATGGCTACACCTTC. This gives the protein CASRPIQAHGYTF.

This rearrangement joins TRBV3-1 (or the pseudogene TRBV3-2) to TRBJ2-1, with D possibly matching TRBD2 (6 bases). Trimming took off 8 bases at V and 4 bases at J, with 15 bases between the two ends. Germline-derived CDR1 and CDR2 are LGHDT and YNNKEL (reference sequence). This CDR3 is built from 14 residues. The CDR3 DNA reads TGTGCCAGCTCCGGTAGCGGAGTTTACAATGAGCAGTTCTTC. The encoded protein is CASSGSGVYNEQFF.

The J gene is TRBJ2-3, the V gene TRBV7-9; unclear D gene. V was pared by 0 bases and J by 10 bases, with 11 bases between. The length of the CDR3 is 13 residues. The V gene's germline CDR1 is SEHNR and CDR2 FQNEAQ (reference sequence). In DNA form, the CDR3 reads TGTGCCAGCAGCTTAGCTGCCCCTCCAGCGCAGTATTTT. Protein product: CASSLAAPPAQYF. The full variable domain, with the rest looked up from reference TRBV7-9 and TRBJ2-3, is DTGVSQNPRHKITKRGQNVTFRCDPISEHNRLYWYRQTLGQGPEFLTYFQNEAQLEKSRLLSDRFSAERPKGSFSTLEIQRTEQGDSAMYLCASSLAAPPAQYFGPGTRLTVL.

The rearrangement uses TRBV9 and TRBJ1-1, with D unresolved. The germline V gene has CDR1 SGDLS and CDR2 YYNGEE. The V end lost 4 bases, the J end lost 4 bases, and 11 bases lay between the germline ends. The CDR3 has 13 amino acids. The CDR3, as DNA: TGTGCCAGCAGCTCTCGTCTCGGCACTGAAGCTTTCTTT. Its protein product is CASSSRLGTEAFF.

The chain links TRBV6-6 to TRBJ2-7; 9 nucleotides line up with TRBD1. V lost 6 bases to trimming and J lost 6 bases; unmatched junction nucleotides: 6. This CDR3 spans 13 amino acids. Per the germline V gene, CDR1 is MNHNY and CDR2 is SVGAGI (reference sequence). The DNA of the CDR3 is TGTGCCAGCAGGGACAGGGGTTTTTCCGAGCAGTACTTC. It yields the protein CASRDRGFSEQYF.

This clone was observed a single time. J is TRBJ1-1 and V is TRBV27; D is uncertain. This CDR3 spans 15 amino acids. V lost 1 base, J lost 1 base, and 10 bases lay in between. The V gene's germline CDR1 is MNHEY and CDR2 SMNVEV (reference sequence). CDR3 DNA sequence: TGTGCCAGCAGTTTATATTCCCGGGAGAACACTGAAGCTTTCTTT. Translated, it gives CASSLYSRENTEAFF.

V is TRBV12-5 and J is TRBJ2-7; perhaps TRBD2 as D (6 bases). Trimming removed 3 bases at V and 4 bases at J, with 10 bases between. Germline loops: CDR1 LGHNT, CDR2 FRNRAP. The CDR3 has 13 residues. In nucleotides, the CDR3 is TGTGCTAGTGGTTTCGGCGGGATATACGAGCAGTACTTC. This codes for CASGFGGIYEQYF.

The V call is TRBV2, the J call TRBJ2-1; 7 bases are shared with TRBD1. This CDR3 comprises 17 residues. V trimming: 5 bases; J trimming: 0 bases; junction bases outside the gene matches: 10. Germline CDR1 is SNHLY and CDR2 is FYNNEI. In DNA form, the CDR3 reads TGTGCCAGCAGTTCCCGGGACAGCGCGCCCTCCTACAATGAGCAGTTCTTC. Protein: CASSSRDSAPSYNEQFF.

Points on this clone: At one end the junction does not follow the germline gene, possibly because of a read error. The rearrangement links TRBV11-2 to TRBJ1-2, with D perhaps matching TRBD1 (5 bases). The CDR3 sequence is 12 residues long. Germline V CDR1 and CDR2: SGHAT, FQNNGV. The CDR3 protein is CASSPADRPIGF. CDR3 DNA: TGTGCCAGCAGCCCAGCAGACAGACCGATAGGCTTC.

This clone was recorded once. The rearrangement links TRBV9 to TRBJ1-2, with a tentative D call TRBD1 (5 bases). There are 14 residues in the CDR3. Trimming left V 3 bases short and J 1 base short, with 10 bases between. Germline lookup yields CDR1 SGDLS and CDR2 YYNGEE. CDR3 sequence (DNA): TGTGCCAGCAGCGCCCTGGACAATAACTATGGCTACACCTTC. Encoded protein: CASSALDNNYGYTF. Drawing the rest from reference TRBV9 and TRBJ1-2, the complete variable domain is DSGVTQTPKHLITATGQRVTLRCSPRSGDLSVYWYQQSLDQGLQFLIQYYNGEERAKGNILERFSAQQFPDLHSELNLSSLELGDSALYFCASSALDNNYGYTFGSGTRLTVV.

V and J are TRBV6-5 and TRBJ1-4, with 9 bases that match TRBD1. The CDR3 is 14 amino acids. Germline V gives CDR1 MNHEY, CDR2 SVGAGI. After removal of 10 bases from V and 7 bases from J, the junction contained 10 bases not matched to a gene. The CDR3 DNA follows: TGTGCCACCGGGGGCCTGGACAGGGGTGAAAAACTGTTTTTT. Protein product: CATGGLDRGEKLFF.